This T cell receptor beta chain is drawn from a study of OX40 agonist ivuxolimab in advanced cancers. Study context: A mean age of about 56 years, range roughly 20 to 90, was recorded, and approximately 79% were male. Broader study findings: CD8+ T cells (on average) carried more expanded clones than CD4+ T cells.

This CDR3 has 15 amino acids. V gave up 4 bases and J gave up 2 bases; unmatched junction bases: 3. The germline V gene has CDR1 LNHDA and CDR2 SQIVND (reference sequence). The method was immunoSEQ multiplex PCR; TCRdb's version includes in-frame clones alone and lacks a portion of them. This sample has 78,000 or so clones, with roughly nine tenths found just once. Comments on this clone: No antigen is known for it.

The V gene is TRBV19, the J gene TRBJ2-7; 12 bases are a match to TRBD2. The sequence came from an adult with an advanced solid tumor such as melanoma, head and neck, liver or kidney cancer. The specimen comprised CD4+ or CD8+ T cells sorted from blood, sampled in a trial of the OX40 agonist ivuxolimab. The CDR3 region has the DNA TGTGCCAGTAGTAGGGGACTAGCGGGTACCTACGAGCAGTACTTC. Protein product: CASSRGLAGTYEQYF. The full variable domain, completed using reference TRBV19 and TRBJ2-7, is DGGITQSPKYLFRKEGQNVTLSCEQNLNHDAMYWYRQDPGQGLRLIYYSQIVNDFQKGDIAEGYSVSREKKESFPLTVTSAQKNPTAFYLCASSRGLAGTYEQYFGPGTRLTVT.